This T cell receptor (beta chain) came from a study of cytomegalovirus exposure and HLA in healthy donors (dated by TCRdb to about 2017). Notes on the research overall: According to a later analysis, the 100 to 150 validation repertoires were produced on the same platform as the approximately 600 repertoires of the first cohort. The study aimed to test whether signatures of past pathogen exposure could be identified by cataloging public T cell receptors. In addition to the first cohort of 666 subjects, a separate validation cohort of under 150 different subjects was used. To predict cytomegalovirus infection status, the study brought together high-throughput TCR immunosequencing, statistical association of individual TCRs with disease status, and machine learning. Study-wide conclusions, independent of this receptor: Most TCR sequences were observed very rarely across donors, whereas some public TCRs were present in many individuals. In both the original and validation cohorts, the classifier was reported to diagnose cytomegalovirus status with high specificity and sensitivity. Three of the identified cytomegalovirus-associated TCR beta chains were confirmed in vitro to be specific for cytomegalovirus antigens. The study gave a list of under 200 TCR beta chains associated with cytomegalovirus. A later analysis lacked HLA typing for the validation cohort, so it scored co-occurrence in that cohort across all 120 or so repertoires. Subsequent analysis determined that TCRs grouped into clusters in the first cohort also showed a tendency toward co-occurrence across the roughly 110 validation repertoires, and 94% of cluster scores exceeded 0. It was suggested by the authors that the approach could potentially be generalized to other disease states and immunological phenotypes.

Worth noting for this clone: What this receptor recognizes is not known. Base qualities are not provided; no much larger clone lies one nucleotide away.

The donors belonged to the validation cohort of 90 to 150 subjects, which was separate from the approximately 700-subject first cohort. The library relied on the immunoSEQ multiplex PCR assay. From the authors' description of their analysis: A statistical classification framework was built to diagnose cytomegalovirus status from the catalog of TCR beta chain sequences. Imported from immuneACCESS, the table was reduced by TCRdb to in-frame sequences with V and J called. These copies leave out some clones; in studies compared against another copy, an unresolved V gene accounts for under half, and the cause of the remainder is not known. The D gene and trimming were derived from the DNA, and the V and J assignments and clone size from that table. The sample table contains a few hundred thousand clones; only one count was recorded for approximately 88% of them. Over 0.85% of the sample is in the top ten clones.

The CDR3 runs 15 residues from the cysteine to the phenylalanine. The retained sequence is limited to the CDR3, 45 bases, with the frame set at the first base. V and J are trimmed by 6 bases and 3 bases, and the gene matches miss 10 bases of the junction. CDR1 PRHDT and CDR2 FYEKMQ are derived from the germline V gene (reference sequence). The chain uses TRBV13 and TRBJ1-2, and 7 junction bases match TRBD1. The source of this sequence is a woman in her late teens or twenties in good health and CMV-seronegative. Source material: PBMCs. The CDR3 amino acid sequence is: CASRVWGDRDYGYTF. The DNA sequence is as follows: TGTGCCAGCAGGGTCTGGGGGGACAGAGACTATGGCTACACCTTC.